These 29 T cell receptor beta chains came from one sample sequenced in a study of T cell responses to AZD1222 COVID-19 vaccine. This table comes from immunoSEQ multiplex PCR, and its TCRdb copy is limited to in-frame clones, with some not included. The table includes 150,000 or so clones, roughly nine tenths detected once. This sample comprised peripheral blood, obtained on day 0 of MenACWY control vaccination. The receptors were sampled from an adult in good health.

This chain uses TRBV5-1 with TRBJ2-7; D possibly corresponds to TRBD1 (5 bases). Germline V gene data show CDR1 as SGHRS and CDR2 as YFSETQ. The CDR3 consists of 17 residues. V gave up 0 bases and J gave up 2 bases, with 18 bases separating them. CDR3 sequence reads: CASSLVVGTGIAYEQYF. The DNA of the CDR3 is TGCGCCAGCAGCTTGGTCGTCGGTACAGGTATAGCCTACGAGCAGTACTTC.

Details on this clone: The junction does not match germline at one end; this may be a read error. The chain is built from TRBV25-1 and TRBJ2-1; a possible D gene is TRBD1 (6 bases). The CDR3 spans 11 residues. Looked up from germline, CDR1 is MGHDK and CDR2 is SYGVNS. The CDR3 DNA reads TGTGCCAGCAGTGTAAACAGGGTTCGGGTCTTC. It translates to CASSVNRVRVF.

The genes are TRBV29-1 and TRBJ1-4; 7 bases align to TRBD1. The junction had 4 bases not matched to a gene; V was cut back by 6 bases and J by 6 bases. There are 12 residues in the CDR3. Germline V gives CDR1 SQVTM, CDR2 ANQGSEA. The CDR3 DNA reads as TGCAGCGTGGCCCAGGGGGATGAAAAACTGTTTTTT. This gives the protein CSVAQGDEKLFF.

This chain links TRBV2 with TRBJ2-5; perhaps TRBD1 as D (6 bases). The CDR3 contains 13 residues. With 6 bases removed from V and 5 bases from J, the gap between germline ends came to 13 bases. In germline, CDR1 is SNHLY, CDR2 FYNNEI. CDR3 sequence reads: CASREQGTETQYF. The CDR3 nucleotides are TGTGCCAGCAGGGAACAGGGTACGGAGACCCAGTACTTC.

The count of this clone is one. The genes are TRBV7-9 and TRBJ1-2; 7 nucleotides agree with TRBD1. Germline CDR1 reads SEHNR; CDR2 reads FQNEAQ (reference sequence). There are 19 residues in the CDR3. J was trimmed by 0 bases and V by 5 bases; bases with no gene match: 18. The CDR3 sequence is CASSRDRDRLGLANYGYTF. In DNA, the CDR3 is TGTGCCAGCAGCCGTGACAGGGACCGTTTGGGGTTAGCTAACTATGGCTACACCTTC.

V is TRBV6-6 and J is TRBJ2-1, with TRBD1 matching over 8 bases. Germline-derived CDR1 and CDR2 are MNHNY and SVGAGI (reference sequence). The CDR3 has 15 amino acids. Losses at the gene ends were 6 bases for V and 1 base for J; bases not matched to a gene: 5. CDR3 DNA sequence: TGTGCCAGCAGACGACAGGGGTCTTCCTACAATGAGCAGTTCTTC. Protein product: CASRRQGSSYNEQFF.

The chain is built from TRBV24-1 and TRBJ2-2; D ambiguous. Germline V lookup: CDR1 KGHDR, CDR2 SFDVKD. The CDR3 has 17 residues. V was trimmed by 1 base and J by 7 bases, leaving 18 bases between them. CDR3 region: CATSDLVGSAYGGELFF. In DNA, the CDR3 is TGTGCCACCAGTGATTTAGTGGGTTCAGCATACGGCGGGGAGCTGTTTTTT.

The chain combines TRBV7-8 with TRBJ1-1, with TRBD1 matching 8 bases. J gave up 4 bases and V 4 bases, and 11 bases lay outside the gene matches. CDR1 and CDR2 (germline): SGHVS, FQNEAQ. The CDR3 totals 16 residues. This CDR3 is CASSSTPRGQGTEAFF. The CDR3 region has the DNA TGTGCCAGCAGCTCGACCCCCAGGGGGCAGGGCACTGAAGCTTTCTTT.

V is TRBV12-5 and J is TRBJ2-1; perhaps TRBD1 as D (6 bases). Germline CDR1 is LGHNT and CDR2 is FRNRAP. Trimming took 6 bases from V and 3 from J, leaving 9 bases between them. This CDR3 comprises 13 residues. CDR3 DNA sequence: TGTGCTAGTGGCAAGGACAGCTACAATGAGCAGTTCTTC. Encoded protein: CASGKDSYNEQFF.

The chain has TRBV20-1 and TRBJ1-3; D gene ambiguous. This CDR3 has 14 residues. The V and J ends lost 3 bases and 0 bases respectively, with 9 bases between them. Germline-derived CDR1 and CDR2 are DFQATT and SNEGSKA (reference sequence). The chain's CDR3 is CSASWLISGNTIYF. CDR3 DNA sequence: TGCAGTGCTAGTTGGTTAATCTCTGGAAACACCATATATTTT.

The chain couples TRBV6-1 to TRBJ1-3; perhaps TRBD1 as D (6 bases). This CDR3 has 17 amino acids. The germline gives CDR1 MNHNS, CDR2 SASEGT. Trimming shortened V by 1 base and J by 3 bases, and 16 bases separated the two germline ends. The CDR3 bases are TGTGCCAGCAGTGAAGGTCTGCGGACAGCCAATGGAAACACCATATATTTT. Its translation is CASSEGLRTANGNTIYF.

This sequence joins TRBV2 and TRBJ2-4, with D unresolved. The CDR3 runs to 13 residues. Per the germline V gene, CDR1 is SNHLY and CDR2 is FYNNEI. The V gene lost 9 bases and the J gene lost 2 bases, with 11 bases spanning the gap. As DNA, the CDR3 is TGTGCCAGTTCCCCTTGGACCAAAAACATTCAGTACTTC. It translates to CASSPWTKNIQYF.

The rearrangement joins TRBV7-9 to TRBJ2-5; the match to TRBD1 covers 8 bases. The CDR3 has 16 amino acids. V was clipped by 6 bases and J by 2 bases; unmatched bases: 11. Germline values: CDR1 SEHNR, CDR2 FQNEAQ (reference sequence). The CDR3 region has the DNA TGTGCCAGCAGGCCGGGTCAGGGGGCAGGTCAAGAGACCCAGTACTTC. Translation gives CASRPGQGAGQETQYF.

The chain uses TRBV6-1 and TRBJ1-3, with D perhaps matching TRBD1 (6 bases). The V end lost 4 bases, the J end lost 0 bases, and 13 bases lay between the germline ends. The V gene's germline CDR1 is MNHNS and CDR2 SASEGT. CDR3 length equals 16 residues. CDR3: CASSGWGLRSGNTIYF. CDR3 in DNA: TGTGCCAGCAGTGGCTGGGGGCTCCGCTCTGGAAACACCATATATTTT.

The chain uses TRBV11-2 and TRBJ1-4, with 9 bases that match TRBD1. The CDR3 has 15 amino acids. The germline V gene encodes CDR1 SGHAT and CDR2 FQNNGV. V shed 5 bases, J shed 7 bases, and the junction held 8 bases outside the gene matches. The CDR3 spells CASSTPTGGTEKLFF. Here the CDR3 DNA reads TGTGCCAGCAGCACCCCGACAGGGGGAACTGAAAAACTGTTTTTT. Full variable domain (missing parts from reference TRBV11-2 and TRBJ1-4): EAGVAQSPRYKIIEKRQSVAFWCNPISGHATLYWYQQILGQGPKLLIQFQNNGVVDDSQLPKDRFSAERLKGVDSTLKIQPAKLEDSAVYLCASSTPTGGTEKLFFGSGTQLSVL.

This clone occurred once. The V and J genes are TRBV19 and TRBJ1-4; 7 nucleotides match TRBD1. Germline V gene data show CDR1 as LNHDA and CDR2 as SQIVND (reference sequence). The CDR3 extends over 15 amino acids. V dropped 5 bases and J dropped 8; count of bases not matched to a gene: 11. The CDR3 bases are TGTGCCAGTAGTGGGAAGACAGGGAGAGGAGAAAAACTGTTTTTT. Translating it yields CASSGKTGRGEKLFF.

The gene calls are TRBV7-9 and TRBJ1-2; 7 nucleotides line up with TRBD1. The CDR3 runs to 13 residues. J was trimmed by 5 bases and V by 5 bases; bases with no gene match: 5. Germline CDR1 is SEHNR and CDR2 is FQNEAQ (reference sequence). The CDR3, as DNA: TGTGCCAGCAGCCGGGACAGCTCATATGGCTACACCTTC. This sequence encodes CASSRDSSYGYTF.

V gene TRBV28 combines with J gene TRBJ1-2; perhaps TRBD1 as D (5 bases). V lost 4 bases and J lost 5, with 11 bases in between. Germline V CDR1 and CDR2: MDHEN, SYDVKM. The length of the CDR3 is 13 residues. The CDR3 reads CASSSRWGYGYTF. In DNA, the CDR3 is TGTGCCAGCAGTTCCAGGTGGGGGTATGGCTACACCTTC.

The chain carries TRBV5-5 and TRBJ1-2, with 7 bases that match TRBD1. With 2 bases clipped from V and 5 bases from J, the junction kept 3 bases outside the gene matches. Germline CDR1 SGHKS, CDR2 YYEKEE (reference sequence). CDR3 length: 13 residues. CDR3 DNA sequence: TGTGCCAGCAGCTTAGGGGGCCTATATGGCTACACCTTC. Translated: CASSLGGLYGYTF.

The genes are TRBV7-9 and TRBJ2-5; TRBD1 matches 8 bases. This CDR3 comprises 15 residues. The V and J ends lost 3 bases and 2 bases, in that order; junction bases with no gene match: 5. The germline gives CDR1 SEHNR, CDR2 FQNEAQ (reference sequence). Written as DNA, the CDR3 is TGTGCCAGCAGCTTCACCAGGGGGCAGCAAGAGACCCAGTACTTC. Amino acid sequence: CASSFTRGQQETQYF.

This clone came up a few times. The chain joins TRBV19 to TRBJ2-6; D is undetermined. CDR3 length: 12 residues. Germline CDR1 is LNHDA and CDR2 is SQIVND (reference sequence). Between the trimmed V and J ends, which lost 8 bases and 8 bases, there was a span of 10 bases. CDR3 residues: CASRTESNVLTF. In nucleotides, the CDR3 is TGTGCCAGTCGGACGGAATCCAACGTCCTGACTTTC.

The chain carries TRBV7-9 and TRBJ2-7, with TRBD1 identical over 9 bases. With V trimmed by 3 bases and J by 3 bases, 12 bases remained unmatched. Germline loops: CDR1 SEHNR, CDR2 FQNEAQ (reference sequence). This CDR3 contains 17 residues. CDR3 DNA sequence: TGTGCCAGCAGCTTCCTCTCAGGTCCGGGACAGGGCTACGAGCAGTACTTC. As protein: CASSFLSGPGQGYEQYF.

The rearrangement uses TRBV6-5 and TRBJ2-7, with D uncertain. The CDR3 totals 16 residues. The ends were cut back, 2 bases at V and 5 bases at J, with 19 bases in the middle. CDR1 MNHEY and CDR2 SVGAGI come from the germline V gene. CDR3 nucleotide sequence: TGTGCCAGCAGTTACCCCCGAAGAATGGGCATCCACGAGCAGTACTTC. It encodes CASSYPRRMGIHEQYF.

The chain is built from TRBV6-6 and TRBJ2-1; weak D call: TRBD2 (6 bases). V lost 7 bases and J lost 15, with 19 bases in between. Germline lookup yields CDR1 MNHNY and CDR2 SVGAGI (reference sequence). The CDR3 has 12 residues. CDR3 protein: CASINAGLGAFF. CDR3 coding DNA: TGTGCCAGCATCAATGCGGGGTTAGGGGCGTTCTTC.

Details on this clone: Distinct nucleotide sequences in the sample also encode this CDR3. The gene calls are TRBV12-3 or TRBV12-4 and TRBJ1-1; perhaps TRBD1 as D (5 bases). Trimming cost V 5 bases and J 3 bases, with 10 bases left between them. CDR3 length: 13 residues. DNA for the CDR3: TGTGCCAGCAGTCCCGGGACCCACACTGAAGCTTTCTTT. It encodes CASSPGTHTEAFF.

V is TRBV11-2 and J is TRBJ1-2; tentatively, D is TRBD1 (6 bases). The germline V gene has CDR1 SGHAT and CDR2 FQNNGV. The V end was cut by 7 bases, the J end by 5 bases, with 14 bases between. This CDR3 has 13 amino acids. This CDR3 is CASNNGGRYGYTF. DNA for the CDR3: TGTGCCAGCAATAACGGGGGGCGGTATGGCTACACCTTC.

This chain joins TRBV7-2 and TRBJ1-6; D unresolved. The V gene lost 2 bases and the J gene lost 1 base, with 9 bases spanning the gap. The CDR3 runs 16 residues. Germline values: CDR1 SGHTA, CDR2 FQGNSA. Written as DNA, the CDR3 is TGTGCCAGCAGCTTACGGGGTGGATCCTATAATTCACCCCTCCACTTT. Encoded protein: CASSLRGGSYNSPLHF.

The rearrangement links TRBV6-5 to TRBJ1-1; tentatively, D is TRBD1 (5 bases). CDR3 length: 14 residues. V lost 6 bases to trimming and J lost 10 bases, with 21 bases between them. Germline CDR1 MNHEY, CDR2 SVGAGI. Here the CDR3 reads CASRADSSWIAAFF. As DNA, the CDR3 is TGTGCCAGCAGAGCCGACAGCTCGTGGATTGCAGCTTTCTTT.

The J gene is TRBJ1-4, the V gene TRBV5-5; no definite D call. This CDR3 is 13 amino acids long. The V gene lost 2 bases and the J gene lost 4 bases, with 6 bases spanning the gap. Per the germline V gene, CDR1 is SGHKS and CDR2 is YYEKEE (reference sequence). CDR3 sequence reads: CASSFGVNEKLFF. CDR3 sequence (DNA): TGTGCCAGCAGCTTTGGGGTTAATGAAAAACTGTTTTTT. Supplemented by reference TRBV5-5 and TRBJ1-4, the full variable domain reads DAGVTQSPTHLIKTRGQQVTLRCSPISGHKSVSWYQQVLGQGPQFIFQYYEKEERGRGNFPDRFSARQFPNYSSELNVNALLLGDSALYLCASSFGVNEKLFFGSGTQLSVL.